Following are 32 T cell receptor beta chains from one sample sequenced in a study of Graves' ophthalmopathy and Graves' hyperthyroidism. CDR3 regions of TCR beta were amplified from RNA transcripts. An initial RT-PCR round employing HTBI primers preceded a second-round multiplex PCR. TCRdb passed the multiplex PCR reads through MiXCR, listing each CDR3 protein once. The repertoire includes over a million distinct CDR3 sequences, less than 45% of them detected once, and 11% sits in the top ten. Material for sequencing was peripheral blood or thyroid tissue (not recorded which). These receptors were obtained from an adult man with Graves' hyperthyroidism.

Regarding this clonotype: This may be a read error, as it is one base from a much larger clone. The chain couples TRBV20-1 to TRBJ2-5, with D possibly called TRBD1 or TRBD2 (6 bases each). Germline lookup yields CDR1 DFQATT and CDR2 SNEGSKA (reference sequence). There are 12 residues in the CDR3. The CDR3: CSARGLKETHYF. The CDR3 DNA sequence: TGCAGTGCCCGGGGGCTTAAAGAGACCCATTACTTC.

V is TRBV9 and J is TRBJ1-6; perhaps TRBD1 as D (6 bases). With 5 bases removed from V and 13 bases from J, the gap between germline ends came to 22 bases. Germline CDR1 and CDR2: SGDLS and YYNGEE. The CDR3 runs to 15 residues. The CDR3 DNA sequence: TGTGCCAGCAGTGAAGCGGGGACAAACAATCAGCCCCTCCACTTT. Encoded protein: CASSEAGTNNQPLHF.

The chain carries TRBV4-3 and TRBJ1-6, with D tentatively TRBD1 (6 bases). This CDR3 spans 15 amino acids. Germline CDR1 LGHNA, CDR2 YSLEER. V shed 0 bases and J shed 10 bases, with 13 bases lying between them. The CDR3 DNA is TGCGCCAGCAGCCAAGATCGGGGGGCGGGATCACCCCTCCACTTT. As protein: CASSQDRGAGSPLHF.

This clonotype showed up many times. This CDR3 is CASSFGQDVLNGYTF. For the CDR3, the DNA is TGTGCCAGCAGCTTTGGGCAGGACGTGTTGAATGGCTACACCTTC. V usage is TRBV5-6 and J usage is TRBJ1-2; D is ambiguous. Trimming cost V 2 bases and J 6 bases, with 17 bases left between them. The germline V gene encodes CDR1 SGHDT and CDR2 YYEEEE. The CDR3 spans 15 residues.

This clonotype has just a few counts. This chain uses TRBV6-5 with TRBJ1-1; weak D call: TRBD1 (6 bases). The V and J ends lost 7 bases and 4 bases respectively, with 19 bases between them. The CDR3 covers 15 residues. CDR1 is MNHEY, CDR2 SVGAGI, per germline. The CDR3 bases are TGTGCCAGCACCTATGATCCCGGGGGCGGCACTGAAGCTTTCTTT. Protein: CASTYDPGGGTEAFF.

The rearrangement joins TRBV10-3 to TRBJ1-5; D not resolved. V was cut by 10 bases and J by 0 bases, with 13 bases left in between. The CDR3 consists of 14 residues. Germline V gene lookup returns CDR1 ENHRY and CDR2 SYGVKD. The CDR3 DNA reads as TGTGCCAGCCGGGATCCAAATAGCAATCAGCCCCAGCATTTT. Amino acids: CASRDPNSNQPQHF.

Note on this clonotype: A clone one base away is much larger, so this may be a read error. The genes are TRBV7-8 and TRBJ2-7; 9 nucleotides agree with TRBD2. Per germline, CDR1 SGHVS and CDR2 FQNEAQ. The CDR3 is 18 amino acids. Trimming removed 9 bases from V and 4 bases from J; junction bases left unmatched: 22. The CDR3 DNA reads TGTGCCAGTCTTGAGGACAGTTCCTTGATAGCGGGAGAGTACGAGCAGTACTTC. Translation gives CASLEDSSLIAGEYEQYF. The full variable domain, with the rest looked up from reference TRBV7-8 and TRBJ2-7, is GAGVSQSPRYKVAKRGQDVALRCDPISGHVSLFWYQQALGQGPEFLTYFQNEAQLDKSGLPSDRFFAERPEGSVSTLKIQRTQQEDSAVYLCASLEDSSLIAGEYEQYFGPGTRLTVT.

The rearrangement joins TRBV29-1 to TRBJ2-2; D may match TRBD1 or TRBD2 (5 bases each). The CDR3 spans 14 residues. The V end lost 3 bases, the J end lost 6 bases, and 14 bases lay between the germline ends. Germline V gene sequence: CDR1 SQVTM, CDR2 ANQGSEA. The CDR3 DNA reads TGCAGCGTTGAGGGGGTTCTCAGAGCCGGGGAGCTGTTTTTT. Protein: CSVEGVLRAGELFF.

This clonotype has only a few counts. The rearrangement joins TRBV7-6 to TRBJ1-5; unclear D gene. The CDR3 covers 11 residues. V lost 1 base and J lost 10, with 5 bases in between. Germline values: CDR1 SGHVS, CDR2 FNYEAQ. CDR3 sequence (DNA): TGTGCCAGCAGCTTAGAAAGCCCCCAGCATTTT. Translating gives CASSLESPQHF.

This clonotype appeared a single time. A much larger clone differs from this one at a single base, so this may be a read error. This chain links TRBV5-1 with TRBJ2-5; 10 bases map to TRBD1. The CDR3 runs 15 residues. Germline CDR1 is SGHRS and CDR2 is YFSETQ. DNA for the CDR3: TGTGCCAGCAGCGCGGGACAGGGGAAAACAGAGACCCAGTACTTC. Translated: CASSAGQGKTETQYF.

As for this clonotype: A junction boundary mismatches the germline segment, possibly from a read error. V and J are TRBV7-6 and TRBJ1-3; D is possibly TRBD1 (6 bases). The CDR3 runs 14 residues. Germline V gene lookup returns CDR1 SGHVS and CDR2 FNYEAQ. CDR3 DNA: TGTGCCAACAGCCCGGGGGCGGCTGGAAACACCATATATTTT. Its translation is CANSPGAAGNTIYF.

A word on this clonotype: A read error may be the cause here, since a much bigger clone is one base away. The V call is TRBV7-2, the J call TRBJ2-5; possibly TRBD1 for D (5 bases). CDR1 and CDR2 (germline): SGHTA, FQGNSA. CDR3 size: 13 residues. CDR3 in amino acids: CASTARVLEAQYF. The CDR3 DNA reads TGTGCCAGCACCGCCAGGGTCTTAGAGGCCCAGTACTTC.

Ten or more counts support this clonotype. At one of its ends the junction is not consistent with the germline gene, which may arise from a read error. This chain joins TRBV5-1 and TRBJ1-6, with unresolved D. Germline CDR1 SGHRS, CDR2 YFSETQ. The CDR3 contains 15 residues. The CDR3 coding sequence is TGTGCCAGCAGCTTAGAGTCCTCCTATAATTCACCCCTCCACTTT. Protein: CASSLESSYNSPLHF.

Comments on this clonotype: This may stem from a read error, because a much larger clone lies one nucleotide away. This sequence joins TRBV20-1 and TRBJ1-2; D is unresolved. Germline V gene data show CDR1 as DFQATT and CDR2 as SNEGSKA (reference sequence). Trimming stripped 4 bases from V and 6 bases from J, with 21 bases between. There are 15 residues in the CDR3. CDR3 sequence: CSATSRSAVSDGYTF. DNA of the CDR3: TGCAGTGCTACGTCAAGATCCGCGGTGAGTGATGGCTACACCTTC.

This clonotype was counted many times. This chain uses TRBV7-2 with TRBJ2-7; 11 nucleotides agree with TRBD1. This CDR3 has 16 residues. Germline CDR1 is SGHTA and CDR2 is FQGNSA. Losses at the gene ends were 1 base for V and 9 bases for J; bases not matched to a gene: 11. CDR3 sequence (DNA): TGTGCCAGCAGCTTAGTAACCTCTCGGACAGGGGGCCGGCAGTACTTC. It yields the protein CASSLVTSRTGGRQYF. Supplemented by reference TRBV7-2 and TRBJ2-7, the full variable domain reads GAGVSQSPSNKVTEKGKDVELRCDPISGHTALYWYRQSLGQGLEFLIYFQGNSAPDKSGLPSDRFSAERTGGSVSTLTIQRTQQEDSAVYLCASSLVTSRTGGRQYFGPGTRLTVT.

This clonotype was observed at least ten times. This chain links TRBV10-3 with TRBJ1-5; D remains unclear. The CDR3 runs 14 residues. With 0 bases removed from V and 1 base from J, the gap between germline ends came to 4 bases. In germline, CDR1 is ENHRY, CDR2 SYGVKD. The CDR3 sequence is CAISESESNQPQHF. CDR3 DNA: TGTGCCATCAGTGAGTCAGAAAGCAATCAGCCCCAGCATTTT.

V is TRBV11-3 and J is TRBJ2-2, with D perhaps TRBD1 or TRBD2 (6 bases each). The length of the CDR3 is 19 residues. V lost 0 bases to trimming and J lost 4 bases, with 21 bases between them. The germline gives CDR1 SGHNT, CDR2 YENEEA. This CDR3 reads CASSLDHLGGPLGTGELFF. The CDR3 bases are TGTGCCAGCAGCTTAGATCATCTGGGGGGCCCGCTCGGCACCGGGGAGCTGTTTTTT.

The V call is TRBV7-3, the J call TRBJ1-6, with D uncertain. The CDR3 runs to 14 residues. The ends were cut back, 2 bases at V and 13 bases at J, with 15 bases in the middle. Per germline, CDR1 SGHTA and CDR2 FQGTGA. As DNA, the CDR3 is TGTGCCAGCAGCTTAGAGCCCCATAGCGGTCCCCTCCACTTT. Its protein is CASSLEPHSGPLHF.

This clonotype was counted at least ten times. This chain joins TRBV20-1 and TRBJ1-2, with TRBD1 matching 8 bases. With V trimmed by 6 bases and J by 1 base, 7 bases remained unmatched. Per the germline V gene, CDR1 is DFQATT and CDR2 is SNEGSKA (reference sequence). The CDR3 is made up of 14 amino acids. In DNA form, the CDR3 reads TGCAGTGCAGAGGACAGGGCTTATAACTATGGCTACACCTTC. Translating gives CSAEDRAYNYGYTF.

The rearrangement links TRBV15 to TRBJ2-1, with D perhaps TRBD1 (6 bases). The CDR3 has 14 amino acids. V was clipped by 5 bases and J by 3 bases, with 11 bases between them. Germline V gives CDR1 LNHNV, CDR2 YYDKDF (reference sequence). The CDR3 nucleotides are TGTGCCACCAGCGAGGACAGACTCTACAATGAGCAGTTCTTC. This translates into CATSEDRLYNEQFF.

This clonotype was found many times. The J gene is TRBJ1-1, the V gene TRBV29-1; D gene unclear. The V and J ends lost 2 bases and 3 bases respectively, with 4 bases between them. Germline CDR1 is SQVTM and CDR2 is ANQGSEA. The length of the CDR3 is 11 residues. CDR3 in DNA: TGCAGCGTTGAATCAGACACTGAAGCTTTCTTT. Translation gives CSVESDTEAFF. Using reference TRBV29-1 and TRBJ1-1 for the parts outside the CDR3, the full variable domain is SAVISQKPSRDICQRGTSLTIQCQVDSQVTMMFWYRQQPGQSLTLIATANQGSEATYESGFVIDKFPISRPNLTFSTLTVSNMSPEDSSIYLCSVESDTEAFFGQGTRLTVV.

Note on this clonotype: This may stem from a read error, because a much larger clone lies one nucleotide away. The CDR3 end shows no conserved phenylalanine or tryptophan, and so a read error is likely. This chain links TRBV7-9 with TRBJ2-7; maybe TRBD1 (7 bases). The germline CDR1 and CDR2 sequences are SEHNR and FQNEAQ (reference sequence). Deletions cut 5 bases from V and 1 base from J, with 15 bases between. The length of the CDR3 is 15 residues. CDR3 sequence reads: CASSAGQSSSYEQYL. The CDR3 DNA sequence: TGTGCCAGCAGCGCGGGACAGAGTTCTTCCTACGAGCAGTACCTC.

On this clonotype: An end of the junction does not agree with germline; a read error may underlie this. The chain carries TRBV10-3 and TRBJ2-2; D may correspond to TRBD1 or TRBD2 (5 bases each). This CDR3 contains 15 residues. Germline V CDR1 and CDR2: ENHRY, SYGVKD. CDR3 bases: TGTGCCATCAGTAACAGCGCGAGGGGCACCGGGGAGCTGTCTTGG. It specifies CAISNSARGTGELSW.

J is TRBJ2-7 and V is TRBV7-8, with TRBD2 matching over 8 bases. Per germline, CDR1 SGHVS and CDR2 FQNEAQ. Unmatched junction bases numbered 5, after V lost 2 bases and J lost 2 bases. The length of the CDR3 is 15 residues. The CDR3 DNA reads as TGTGCCAGCAGCTTAACTAGCGGAGCCACCTACGAGCAGTACTTC. Protein sequence: CASSLTSGATYEQYF.

This clonotype turned up a few times. The CDR3 sequence: CASSVDRTNYGYTF. CDR3 sequence (DNA): TGTGCCAGCAGTGTGGACAGAACTAACTATGGCTACACCTTC. The chain combines TRBV6-5 with TRBJ1-2, with a tentative D call TRBD1 (6 bases). Between the trimmed V and J ends, which lost 5 bases and 0 bases, there was a span of 10 bases. The CDR3 covers 14 residues. Germline V lookup: CDR1 MNHEY, CDR2 SVGAGI.

This chain links TRBV10-3 with TRBJ1-5; no definite D call. CDR1 and CDR2 from the germline V gene are ENHRY and SYGVKD. The ends were cut back, 1 base at V and 1 base at J, with 11 bases in the middle. The CDR3 runs to 16 residues. CDR3 DNA sequence: TGTGCCATCAGTGAGTTTCTCGGGCGAAGCAATCAGCCCCAGCATTTT. It yields the protein CAISEFLGRSNQPQHF.

This clonotype has a count of ten or more. No DNA is shown, since the ends of the CDR3 on it are uncertain; the CDR3 is the one TCRdb lists. The CDR3 loop is CASSFGPGSLNEQYF. This chain joins TRBV11-2 and TRBJ2-7; the listed D gene, TRBD1, was not tested against the DNA. 15 amino acids form the CDR3, both terminal residues included. CDR1 SGHAT and CDR2 FQNNGV come from the germline V gene.

In regard to this clonotype: This likely comes from a read error, as the CDR3 has no conserved phenylalanine or tryptophan at its end. The limits of the CDR3 on the DNA are not certain, so only TCRdb's listed CDR3 is given. The chain couples TRBV7-8 to TRBJ2-6. The V gene's germline CDR1 is SGHVS and CDR2 FQNEAQ. 9 amino acids form the CDR3, both terminal residues included. Here the CDR3 reads CASSLHRLL.

The sample holds many counts of this clonotype. This chain connects TRBV20-1 to TRBJ2-7; 9 nucleotides align to TRBD1. The CDR3 consists of 15 residues. CDR1 and CDR2 (germline): DFQATT, SNEGSKA (reference sequence). The V segment lost 6 bases and the J segment 4 bases; nucleotides outside the gene matches: 13. CDR3 loop: CSARPGQGSGYEQYF. CDR3 sequence (DNA): TGCAGTGCCCGACCGGGACAGGGTAGCGGGTACGAGCAGTACTTC.

In this sample, this clonotype turned up many times. This rearrangement joins TRBV7-8 to TRBJ2-7; 10 bases agree with TRBD2. CDR1 SGHVS and CDR2 FQNEAQ come from the germline V gene. V dropped 5 bases and J dropped 4; count of bases not matched to a gene: 8. This CDR3 is 15 amino acids long. The CDR3 nucleotides read TGTGCCAGCAGCGCACCTAGCGGGAGTAGGTACGAGCAGTACTTC. This sequence encodes CASSAPSGSRYEQYF.

The table lists this clonotype with many counts. The chain links TRBV4-1 to TRBJ1-2; tentative D call: TRBD1 (5 bases). Germline CDR1 reads MGHRA; CDR2 reads YSYEKL. This CDR3 contains 15 residues. Deletions cut 0 bases from V and 1 base from J, with 9 bases between. The CDR3 here is CASSQDPGDNYGYTF. The CDR3 DNA follows: TGCGCCAGCAGCCAAGATCCGGGGGATAACTATGGCTACACCTTC.

This chain uses TRBV29-1 with TRBJ1-6; D may be TRBD1 (5 bases). The CDR3 is 13 amino acids. V was shortened by 8 bases and J by 2 bases, with 10 bases between the two germline ends. In germline, CDR1 is SQVTM, CDR2 ANQGSEA. The CDR3 is CSLDSPYNSPLHF. The CDR3 DNA is TGCAGCTTAGACAGTCCCTATAATTCACCCCTCCACTTT. Variable domain in full (rest from reference TRBV29-1 and TRBJ1-6): SAVISQKPSRDICQRGTSLTIQCQVDSQVTMMFWYRQQPGQSLTLIATANQGSEATYESGFVIDKFPISRPNLTFSTLTVSNMSPEDSSIYLCSLDSPYNSPLHFGNGTRLTVT.